Given below is one TCR beta chain in context. Original methodology: How many nucleated cells were present was estimated from reference gene primer amplification. Produced via immunoSEQ multiplex PCR; TCRdb's table is partial and in-frame only. That table furnishes V, J and clone size, whereas the DNA furnished D and trimming. The table includes around 68,000 clones, roughly 93% detected once. Germline assignment: CDR1 LNHDA and CDR2 SQIVND (reference sequence). The CDR3 is 17 amino acids. V was pared by 5 bases and J by 1 base, with 19 bases between. This specimen comes from a study of blood T cell repertoires in COVID-19. About the research overall: Whether acute or convalescent, the COVID-19 samples came from the United States, Italy and Spain. T cells, B-cell-depleted T cells, or PBMCs supplied cDNA or gDNA.

The sequenced material came from peripheral blood. The chain joins TRBV19 to TRBJ2-3; D not certain. This TCR derives from a human donor in a cohort sampled during active COVID-19. The CDR3 region is CASSPGLSGSRTDTQYF. As DNA, the CDR3 is TGTGCCAGTAGTCCCGGGTTATCTGGCTCCCGCACAGATACGCAGTATTTT.